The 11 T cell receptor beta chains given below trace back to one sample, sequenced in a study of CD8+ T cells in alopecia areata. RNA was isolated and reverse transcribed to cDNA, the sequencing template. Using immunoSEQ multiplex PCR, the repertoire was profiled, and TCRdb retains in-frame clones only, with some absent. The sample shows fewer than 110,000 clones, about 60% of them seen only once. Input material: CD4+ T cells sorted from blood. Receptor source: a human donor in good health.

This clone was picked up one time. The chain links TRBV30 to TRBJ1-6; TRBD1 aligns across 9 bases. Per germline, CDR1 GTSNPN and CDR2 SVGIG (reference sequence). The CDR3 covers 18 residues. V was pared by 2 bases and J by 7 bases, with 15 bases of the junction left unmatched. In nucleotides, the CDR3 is TGTGCCTGGAGTTACCCAACCCAAACAGGGGGCTGGAATTCACCCCTCCACTTT. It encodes CAWSYPTQTGGWNSPLHF.

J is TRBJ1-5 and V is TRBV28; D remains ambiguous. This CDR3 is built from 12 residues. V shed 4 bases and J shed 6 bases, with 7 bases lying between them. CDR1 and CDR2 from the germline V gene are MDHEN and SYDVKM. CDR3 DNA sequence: TGTGCCAGCAGTTCCCTTGTTCAGCCCCAGCATTTT. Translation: CASSSLVQPQHF.

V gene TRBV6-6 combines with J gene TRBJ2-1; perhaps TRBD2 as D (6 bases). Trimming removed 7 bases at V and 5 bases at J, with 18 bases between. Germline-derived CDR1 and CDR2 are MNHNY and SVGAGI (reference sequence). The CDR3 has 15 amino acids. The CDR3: CASTRGKQSNNEQFF. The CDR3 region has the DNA TGTGCCAGCACTCGGGGGAAGCAGTCGAACAATGAGCAGTTCTTC.

CDR3 protein: CAWNRGQVPGELFF. The CDR3 region has the DNA TGTGCCTGGAACAGGGGCCAAGTACCCGGGGAGCTGTTTTTT. The genes are TRBV30 and TRBJ2-2, with 7 bases aligning to TRBD1. The V and J ends lost 4 bases and 6 bases, in that order; junction bases with no gene match: 8. Germline CDR1 is GTSNPN and CDR2 is SVGIG (reference sequence). There are 14 residues in the CDR3. Drawing the rest from reference TRBV30 and TRBJ2-2, the complete variable domain is SQTIHQWPATLVQPVGSPLSLECTVEGTSNPNLYWYRQAAGRGLQLLFYSVGIGQISSEVPQNLSASRPQDRQFILSSKKLLLSDSGFYLCAWNRGQVPGELFFGEGSRLTVL.

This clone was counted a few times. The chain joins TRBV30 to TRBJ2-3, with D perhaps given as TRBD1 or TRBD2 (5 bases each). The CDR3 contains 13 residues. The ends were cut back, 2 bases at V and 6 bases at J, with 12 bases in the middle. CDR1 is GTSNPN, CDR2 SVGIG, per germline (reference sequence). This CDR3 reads CAWSLGDPDTQYF. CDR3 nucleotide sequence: TGTGCCTGGAGTCTTGGGGACCCGGATACGCAGTATTTT.

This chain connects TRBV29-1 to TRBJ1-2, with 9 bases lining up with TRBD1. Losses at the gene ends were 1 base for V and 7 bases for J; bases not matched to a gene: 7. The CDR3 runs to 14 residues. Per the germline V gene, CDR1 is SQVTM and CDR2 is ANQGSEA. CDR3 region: CSVEADRGLRGYTF. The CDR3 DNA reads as TGCAGCGTTGAAGCGGACAGGGGCTTGCGTGGCTACACCTTC.

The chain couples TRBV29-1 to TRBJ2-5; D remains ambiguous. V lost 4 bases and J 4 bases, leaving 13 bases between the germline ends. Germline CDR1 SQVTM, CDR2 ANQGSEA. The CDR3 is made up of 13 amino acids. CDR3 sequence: CSVGEVLGETQYF. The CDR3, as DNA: TGCAGCGTTGGGGAAGTGCTCGGAGAGACCCAGTACTTC. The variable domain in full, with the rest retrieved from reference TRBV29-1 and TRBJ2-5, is SAVISQKPSRDICQRGTSLTIQCQVDSQVTMMFWYRQQPGQSLTLIATANQGSEATYESGFVIDKFPISRPNLTFSTLTVSNMSPEDSSIYLCSVGEVLGETQYFGPGTRLLVL.

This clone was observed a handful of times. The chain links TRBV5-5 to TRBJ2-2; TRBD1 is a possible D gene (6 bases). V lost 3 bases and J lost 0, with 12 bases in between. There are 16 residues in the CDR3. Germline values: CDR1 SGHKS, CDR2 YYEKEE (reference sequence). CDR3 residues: CASSSGQPTNTGELFF. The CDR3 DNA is TGTGCCAGCAGCTCAGGACAGCCAACGAACACCGGGGAGCTGTTTTTT.

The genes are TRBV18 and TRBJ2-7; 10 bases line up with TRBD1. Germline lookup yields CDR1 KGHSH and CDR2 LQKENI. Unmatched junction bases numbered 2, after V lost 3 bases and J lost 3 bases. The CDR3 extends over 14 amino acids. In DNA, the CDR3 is TGTGCCAGCTCACCGGGACAGGGGATCTACGAGCAGTACTTC. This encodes CASSPGQGIYEQYF. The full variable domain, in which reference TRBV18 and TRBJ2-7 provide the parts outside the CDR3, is NAGVMQNPRHLVRRRGQEARLRCSPMKGHSHVYWYRQLPEEGLKFMVYLQKENIIDESGMPKERFSAEFPKEGPSILRIQQVVRGDSAAYFCASSPGQGIYEQYFGPGTRLTVT.

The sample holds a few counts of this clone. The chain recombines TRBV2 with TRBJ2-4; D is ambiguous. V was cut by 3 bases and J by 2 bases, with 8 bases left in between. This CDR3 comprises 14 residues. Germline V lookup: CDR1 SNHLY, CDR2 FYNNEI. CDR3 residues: CASSELVSKNIQYF. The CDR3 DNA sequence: TGTGCCAGCAGTGAGCTAGTATCCAAAAACATTCAGTACTTC.

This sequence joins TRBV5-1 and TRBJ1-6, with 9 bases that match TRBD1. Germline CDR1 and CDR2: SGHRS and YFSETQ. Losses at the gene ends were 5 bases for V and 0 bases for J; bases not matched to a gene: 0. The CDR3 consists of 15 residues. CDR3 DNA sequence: TGCGCCAGCAGGACAGGGGGCTCCTATAATTCACCCCTCCACTTT. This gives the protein CASRTGGSYNSPLHF.